This T cell receptor beta chain was obtained from a study of blood T cell repertoires in COVID-19. Whole-study context: Specimens from acute and convalescent COVID-19 originated in the United States, Italy and Spain.

The length of the CDR3 is 16 residues. Trimming took 5 bases from V and 6 from J; bases not matched to a gene: 8. Germline lookup yields CDR1 SGHDT and CDR2 YYEEEE. Source study methods: Estimates of nucleated cell counts were drawn from the amplification of reference gene primers. Profiled with immunoSEQ multiplex PCR; TCRdb holds only in-frame clones, not every one. That table supplies the V and J calls and clone size; D and trimming were determined from the DNA. The table shows a few hundred thousand clones, with around 85% occurring only once. Recruitment covered under 25 US areas and drew participants whose ages spanned roughly 18 to 100 years. Cohorts were based on clinical histories the participants reported.

Sequenced: PBMCs or T cells enriched from blood (not recorded which). The chain has TRBV5-6 and TRBJ2-1, with 13 bases that match TRBD2. The sequence was obtained from a woman aged 40 to 50 with acute COVID-19. The CDR3 loop reads CASSSWTSGSRNEQFF. In DNA form, the CDR3 reads TGTGCCAGCAGTTCATGGACTAGCGGGAGTCGCAATGAGCAGTTCTTC.